This T cell receptor (beta chain) was documented in a study of tumor-infiltrating lymphocytes in primary liver carcinoma. In regard to this clonotype: Its antigen is undetermined.

From around 0.5 ug of total RNA, TCR beta-specific cDNA was reverse-transcribed using a constant-region primer. Library construction for TCR beta comprised three nested multiplex PCR rounds performed with slightly modified ARM-PCR. Use of TRBV1-TRBV30 forward primers with a C-beta reverse primer characterized the first two PCR rounds, which lasted nine to eleven cycles each. TCRdb ran MiXCR on the multiplex PCR reads and lists one entry per CDR3 protein. In the table there are approximately 330,000 distinct CDR3 sequences, approximately 65% of which are singletons. Blood RNA came from unsorted whole blood; germline DNA was also extracted. Overall study findings and caveats: Pairs comparing tumor with adjacent tissue or blood overlapped less than pairs drawn from tumor regions. Without sorting, CD4+ versus CD8+ T cell repertoires were not compared. Tumor samples exhibited a significantly greater top-250-clone fraction than blood samples (p = 0.039).

V was clipped by 6 bases and J by 9 bases; unmatched bases: 8. CDR3 size: 13 residues. CDR1 and CDR2 from the germline V gene are SNHLY and FYNNEI. V gene TRBV2 combines with J gene TRBJ2-1; 7 bases match TRBD1. What was sequenced was peripheral blood. The clonotype comes from a man between 40 and 49 years old with primary liver carcinoma and hepatitis B virus infection. CDR3 in amino acids: CASRQTGVGEQFF. Here the CDR3 DNA reads TGTGCCAGCAGACAAACAGGGGTGGGTGAGCAGTTCTTC.